Shown below are 23 T cell receptor beta chains from a single sample sequenced in a study of blood T cells in healthy people across ages (dated by TCRdb to the mid-2010s). To prepare the library, 5' RACE was applied. The sequencer listed for this sample is Illumina HiSeq 2500. A second PCR of 7 to 11 cycles was run with a J-beta primer mix and a sample-barcoded 5' primer. TCRdb reprocessed the public reads (quality trimming at Q25 with fastp, clone calling with MiXCR) and kept in-frame beta chains. Merged by CDR3 protein, the rows form single entries marked with the most common genes and DNA. The table for this sample lists over 950,000 distinct CDR3 sequences; roughly half of them were counted only once. About a fifth of the sample lies in the top ten. The source material was blood. All receptors derive from a woman aged 55-70 years in good health.

The J gene is TRBJ2-3, the V gene TRBV27; D call uncertain. In germline, CDR1 is MNHEY, CDR2 SMNVEV (reference sequence). CDR3 length equals 13 residues. Trimming removed 6 bases from V and 0 bases from J, with 7 bases in between. As DNA, the CDR3 is TGTGCCAGCAGCCACTTTAGCACAGATACGCAGTATTTT. Its protein product is CASSHFSTDTQYF.

This chain connects TRBV20-1 to TRBJ2-1, with 8 bases that match TRBD2. This CDR3 has 14 amino acids. Germline V CDR1 and CDR2: DFQATT, SNEGSKA (reference sequence). V was clipped by 4 bases and J by 4 bases; unmatched bases: 6. CDR3 DNA: TGCAGTGCTAACAGCGGGAGAGGGTACAATGAGCAGTTCTTC. This translates into CSANSGRGYNEQFF.

The CDR3 DNA reads as TGCAGCGTGAAAACTAGCGCTTGCAATGAGCAGTTCTTC. It yields the protein CSVKTSACNEQFF. The chain carries TRBV29-1 and TRBJ2-1; 7 bases map to TRBD2. The CDR3 covers 13 residues. The junction had 8 bases not matched to a gene; V was cut back by 6 bases and J by 6 bases. The germline gives CDR1 SQVTM, CDR2 ANQGSEA.

The chain combines TRBV28 with TRBJ2-1, with TRBD1 identical over 8 bases. The CDR3 spans 14 residues. Germline values: CDR1 MDHEN, CDR2 SYDVKM. Unmatched junction bases numbered 6, after V lost 5 bases and J lost 6 bases. The CDR3 spells CASSAGQEANEQFF. The CDR3 bases are TGTGCCAGCAGTGCGGGACAGGAGGCCAATGAGCAGTTCTTC.

The CDR3 reads CASSRQTRTSGRAGNTGELFF. DNA for the CDR3: TGTGCCAGCAGTCGCCAGACAAGGACTAGCGGGAGGGCCGGGAATACCGGGGAGCTGTTTTTT. This rearrangement joins TRBV2 to TRBJ2-2, with TRBD2 matching over 15 bases. The length of the CDR3 is 21 residues. V was pared by 5 bases and J by 5 bases, with 18 bases of the junction left unmatched. CDR1 is SNHLY and CDR2 is FYNNEI in the germline V gene. The variable domain in full, with the rest retrieved from reference TRBV2 and TRBJ2-2, is EPEVTQTPSHQVTQMGQEVILRCVPISNHLYFYWYRQILGQKVEFLVSFYNNEISEKSEIFDDQFSVERPDGSNFTLKIRSTKLEDSAMYFCASSRQTRTSGRAGNTGELFFGEGSRLTVL.

The chain couples TRBV4-1 to TRBJ2-2; 7 bases align to TRBD1. This CDR3 has 17 residues. Germline CDR1 reads MGHRA; CDR2 reads YSYEKL. The V segment lost 6 bases and the J segment 1 base; nucleotides outside the gene matches: 11. The DNA for the CDR3 is TGCGCCAGCAGTACAAACCATAACAGGGGGAACACCGGGGAGCTGTTTTTT. It translates to CASSTNHNRGNTGELFF.

The rearrangement joins TRBV4-1 to TRBJ1-5, with no clear D. CDR3 size: 12 residues. Trimming stripped 3 bases from V and 3 bases from J, with 3 bases between. Germline V gene lookup returns CDR1 MGHRA and CDR2 YSYEKL. The CDR3 nucleotides read TGCGCCAGCAGCCATCTCAATCAGCCCCAGCATTTT. It yields the protein CASSHLNQPQHF.

This clonotype came up a few times. This chain joins TRBV7-4 and TRBJ1-6; unclear D gene. CDR1 and CDR2 (germline): SGHVT, SQSDAQ. This CDR3 is built from 15 residues. V lost 9 bases and J lost 7, with 19 bases in between. The CDR3 sequence is CARRYHLLGNSPLHF. CDR3 bases: TGTGCCAGACGATACCACCTACTCGGGAATTCACCCCTCCACTTT.

The rearrangement uses TRBV27 and TRBJ2-4, with 7 bases lining up with TRBD2. The J call may be wrong; the DNA end is better matched by TRBJ2-7. Germline CDR1 and CDR2: MNHEY and SMNVEV (reference sequence). The CDR3 is made up of 15 amino acids. CDR3 residues: CASSLSTGGLDEQYF. The CDR3 nucleotides are TGTGCCAGCAGTTTATCGACGGGAGGTTTGGACGAGCAGTACTTC.

This clonotype has more than one count but fewer than ten. The chain joins TRBV28 to TRBJ2-5; 12 bases match TRBD2. The J call may be faulty, since TRBJ2-7 better matches the DNA end. Germline V gene sequence: CDR1 MDHEN, CDR2 SYDVKM. CDR3 length: 13 residues. The CDR3 is CASSGTSGREQYF. The DNA for the CDR3 is TGTGCCAGCAGTGGGACTAGCGGGCGCGAGCAGTACTTC.

The rearrangement links TRBV14 to TRBJ2-7; D is perhaps TRBD1 (5 bases). CDR3 length: 13 amino acids. Germline assignment: CDR1 SGHDN and CDR2 FVKESK. The V and J ends lost 5 bases and 6 bases respectively, with 14 bases between them. CDR3 in DNA: TGTGCCAGCAGCGCCCGACAGATTACCGAGCAGTACTTC. It yields the protein CASSARQITEQYF.

With respect to this clonotype: The limits of the CDR3 on the DNA are not certain, so only TCRdb's listed CDR3 is given. The CDR3 is CASSPCGSTDTQYF. V gene TRBV12-3 or TRBV12-4 combines with J gene TRBJ2-3. Ends included, the CDR3 has 14 residues.

A single count supports this clonotype. J is TRBJ2-1 and V is TRBV20-1; possibly TRBD2 for D (5 bases). The CDR3 has 15 residues. Trimming removed 0 bases from V and 5 bases from J, with 14 bases in between. Looked up from germline, CDR1 is DFQATT and CDR2 is SNEGSKA (reference sequence). This CDR3 reads CSAREWTQPDNEQFF. Here the CDR3 DNA reads TGCAGTGCTAGAGAATGGACTCAGCCGGACAATGAGCAGTTCTTC.

This clonotype occurred a few times. This rearrangement joins TRBV3-1 to TRBJ1-5; D is possibly TRBD1 (6 bases). The ends were cut back, 10 bases at V and 0 bases at J, with 22 bases in the middle. The CDR3 is made up of 17 amino acids. Looked up from germline, CDR1 is LGHDT and CDR2 is YNNKEL (reference sequence). CDR3 sequence: CAIQGNRDIYSNQPQHF. In DNA, the CDR3 is TGTGCCATCCAGGGGAACAGGGACATCTATAGCAATCAGCCCCAGCATTTT.

V gene TRBV7-9 combines with J gene TRBJ1-4; TRBD1 might be the D (5 bases). The V end was cut by 7 bases, the J end by 7 bases, with 16 bases between. The V gene's germline CDR1 is SEHNR and CDR2 FQNEAQ (reference sequence). The CDR3 covers 14 residues. The CDR3 DNA sequence: TGTGCCAGCAAAGGGGCCGGCTTTCGTGAAAAACTGTTTTTT. This codes for CASKGAGFREKLFF. Drawing the rest from reference TRBV7-9 and TRBJ1-4, the complete variable domain is DTGVSQNPRHKITKRGQNVTFRCDPISEHNRLYWYRQTLGQGPEFLTYFQNEAQLEKSRLLSDRFSAERPKGSFSTLEIQRTEQGDSAMYLCASKGAGFREKLFFGSGTQLSVL.

The gene calls are TRBV5-1 and TRBJ2-1; D might be TRBD2 (5 bases). The end of the DNA is better explained by TRBJ2-7, so the J call may be wrong. The CDR3 covers 14 residues. Germline CDR1 reads SGHRS; CDR2 reads YFSETQ. Written as DNA, the CDR3 is TGCGCCAGCAGCGGGAGTAACTCCTACGGAGAGCAGTACTTC. Protein: CASSGSNSYGEQYF.

This clonotype was seen only once. The V gene is TRBV6-5, the J gene TRBJ1-2; maybe TRBD1 (6 bases). Germline V gene data show CDR1 as MNHEY and CDR2 as SVGAGI. The CDR3 spans 12 residues. V lost 6 bases, J lost 4 bases, and 9 bases lay in between. CDR3 coding DNA: TGTGCCAGCAGGGACAGACCCTATGGCTACACCTTC. This gives the protein CASRDRPYGYTF.

This clonotype was counted a few times. The rearrangement uses TRBV6-2 or TRBV6-3 and TRBJ1-2; TRBD1 matches at 9 bases. This CDR3 has 14 residues. Germline V gives CDR1 MNHEY, CDR2 SVGEGT. V was clipped by 6 bases and J by 7 bases; unmatched bases: 9. CDR3 residues: CASSRRDRARGYTF. In DNA, the CDR3 is TGTGCCAGCAGCCGCCGGGACAGGGCGCGTGGCTACACCTTC.

A single count supports this clonotype. The chain combines TRBV13 with TRBJ2-1; D is perhaps TRBD2 (6 bases). V was cut by 5 bases and J by 3 bases, with 14 bases left in between. CDR3 size: 15 residues. CDR1 is PRHDT and CDR2 is FYEKMQ in the germline V gene (reference sequence). The CDR3 nucleotides are TGTGCCAGCAGCCCAGCGCGGGGAAACTACAATGAGCAGTTCTTC. It translates to CASSPARGNYNEQFF. Looking up the rest from reference TRBV13 and TRBJ2-1 gives the full variable domain: AAGVIQSPRHLIKEKRETATLKCYPIPRHDTVYWYQQGPGQDPQFLISFYEKMQSDKGSIPDRFSAQQFSDYHSELNMSSLELGDSALYFCASSPARGNYNEQFFGPGTRLTVL.

The chain links TRBV3-1 to TRBJ2-1; no clear D gene. Matching the DNA end better, TRBJ2-7 makes the J call doubtful. The CDR3 spans 15 residues. The germline gives CDR1 LGHDT, CDR2 YNNKEL (reference sequence). CDR3 sequence reads: CASSQERRSYYEQYF. The CDR3 DNA is TGTGCCAGCAGCCAAGAAAGACGATCCTACTACGAGCAGTACTTC.

This CDR3 reads CASSLAGKNIQYF. CDR3 in DNA: TGTGCCAGCAGTTTGGCTGGCAAAAACATTCAGTACTTC. The chain recombines TRBV12-3 or TRBV12-4 with TRBJ2-4; D is undetermined. The CDR3 loop spans 13 amino acids. The ends were cut back, 3 bases at V and 3 bases at J, with 6 bases in the middle.

This clonotype turned up a few times. V usage is TRBV4-2 and J usage is TRBJ2-3, with 8 bases lining up with TRBD2. The ends lost 4 bases at V and 3 bases at J; junction bases unmatched: 9. Germline V gene sequence: CDR1 LGHNA, CDR2 YNFKEQ. This CDR3 has 16 amino acids. The CDR3 here is CASSRPRGGTTDTQYF. The CDR3 DNA follows: TGTGCCAGCAGCCGCCCCCGGGGGGGGACGACAGATACGCAGTATTTT.

The J gene is TRBJ2-5, the V gene TRBV4-2; D is unresolved. Trimming took off 4 bases at V and 3 bases at J, with 9 bases between the two ends. The CDR3 totals 13 residues. Germline V gives CDR1 LGHNA, CDR2 YNFKEQ. CDR3 sequence (DNA): TGTGCCAGCAGCCTATACTTAAAAGAGACCCAGTACTTC. Translation gives CASSLYLKETQYF.